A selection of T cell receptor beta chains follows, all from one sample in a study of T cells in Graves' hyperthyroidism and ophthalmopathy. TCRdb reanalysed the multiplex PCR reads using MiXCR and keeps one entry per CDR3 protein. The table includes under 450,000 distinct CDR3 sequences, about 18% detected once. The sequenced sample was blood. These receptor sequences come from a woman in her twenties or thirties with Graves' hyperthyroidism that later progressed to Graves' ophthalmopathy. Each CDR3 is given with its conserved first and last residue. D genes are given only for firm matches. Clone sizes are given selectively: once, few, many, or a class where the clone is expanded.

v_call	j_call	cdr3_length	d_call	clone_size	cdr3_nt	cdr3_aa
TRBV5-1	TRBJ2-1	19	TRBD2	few	TGCGCCAGCAGCTTGGGCCCGCCGGGACTAGCGAGCTCCTACAATGAGCAGTTCTTC	CASSLGPPGLASSYNEQFF
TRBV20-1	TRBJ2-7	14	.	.	TGCAGTGCTAGGGAAGCAGGGGGGGGATACGAGCAGTACTTC	CSAREAGGGYEQYF
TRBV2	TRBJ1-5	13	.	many	TGTGCCAGCGAGGGACACAACAATCAGCCCCAGCATTTT	CASEGHNNQPQHF
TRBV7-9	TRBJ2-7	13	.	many	TGTGCCAGCAGCGACAGGCAGGGCTACGAGCAGTACTTC	CASSDRQGYEQYF
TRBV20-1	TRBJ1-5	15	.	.	TGCAGTGCTGGGGACGGCAGGGAGGATTATCAGCCCCAGCATTTT	CSAGDGREDYQPQHF
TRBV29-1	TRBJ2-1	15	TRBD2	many	TGCAGCGTTCCTAATACTAGCGGGTCATACAATGAGCAGTTCTTC	CSVPNTSGSYNEQFF
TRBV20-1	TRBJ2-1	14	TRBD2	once	TGCAGTGCTAGCGGGAGGGGCCCCTACAATGAGCAGTTCTTC	CSASGRGPYNEQFF
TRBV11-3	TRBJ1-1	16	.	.	TGTGCCAGCAGCCCGCGGGACCCTAAGGGGCACACTGAAGCTTTCTTT	CASSPRDPKGHTEAFF
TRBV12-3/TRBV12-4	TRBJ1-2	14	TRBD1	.	TGTGCCAGCAGTTCGCCGGGACAGATCTATGGCTACACCTTC	CASSSPGQIYGYTF
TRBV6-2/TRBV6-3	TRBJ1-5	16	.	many	TGTGCCAGCAGTCCCCCCCTAGAGAGGGGCAATCAGCCCCAGCATTTT	CASSPPLERGNQPQHF
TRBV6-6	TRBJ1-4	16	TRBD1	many	TGTGCCAGCAGTTACTCTCATGCCGGGACAGGTGAAAAACTGTTTTTT	CASSYSHAGTGEKLFF
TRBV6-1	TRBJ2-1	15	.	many	TGTGCCAGCATGGTAGAACCCAGCTCCTACAATGAGCAGTTCTTC	CASMVEPSSYNEQFF
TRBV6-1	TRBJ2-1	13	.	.	TGTGCCAGCAGTAGGATAGGGTACAATGAGCAGTTCTTC	CASSRIGYNEQFF
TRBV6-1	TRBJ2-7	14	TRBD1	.	TGTGCCAGCAGTCACGGACAGGGGGCCTACGAGCAGTACTTC	CASSHGQGAYEQYF
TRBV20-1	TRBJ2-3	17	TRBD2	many	TGCAGTGCGAGCGGATGGGCGGGGGAGACGATCACAGATACGCAGTATTTT	CSASGWAGETITDTQYF
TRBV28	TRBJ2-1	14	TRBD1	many	TGTGCCAGCAGTTTACTTACAGGGGGTGAGGAGCAGTTCTTC	CASSLLTGGEEQFF
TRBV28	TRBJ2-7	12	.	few	TGTGCCAGCGGGGCGGTCTCCTACGAGCAGTACTTC	CASGAVSYEQYF
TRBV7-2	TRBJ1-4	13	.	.	TGTGCCAGCAGTCAGGCCGAGGGGCTTAGACTGTTTTTT	CASSQAEGLRLFF
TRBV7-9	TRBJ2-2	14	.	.	TGTGCCAGCAGCTTAGCGCCGCGGACCGGGGAGCTGTTTTTT	CASSLAPRTGELFF
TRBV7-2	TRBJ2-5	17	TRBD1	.	TGTGCCAGCGCGAAGGGGGGGACAGGGGGCTTCCAAGAGACCCAGTACTTC	CASAKGGTGGFQETQYF
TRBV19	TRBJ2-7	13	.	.	TGTGCCAGTAGTCCAGGGAAGACCTACGAGCAGTACTTC	CASSPGKTYEQYF
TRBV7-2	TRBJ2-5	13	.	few	TGTGCCAGCAGCTTAAGGGCGAAAGAGACCCAGTACTTC	CASSLRAKETQYF
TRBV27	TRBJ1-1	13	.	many	TGTGCCAGCAGTTTATCAGGGGTCACTGAAGCTTTCTTT	CASSLSGVTEAFF
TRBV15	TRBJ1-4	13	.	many	TGTGCCACCAGCAGAAACCTAATGGAAAAACTGTTTTTT	CATSRNLMEKLFF
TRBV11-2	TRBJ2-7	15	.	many	TGTGCCAGCAGCCTGCAACAGGGACCGCTCTACGAGCAGTACTTC	CASSLQQGPLYEQYF
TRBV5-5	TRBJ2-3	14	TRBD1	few	TGTGCCAGCAGCACAGGGGGTGTGGCAGATACGCAGTATTTT	CASSTGGVADTQYF
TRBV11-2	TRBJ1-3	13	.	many	TGTGCCAGCAGCCAAGGGTTGGGGCGTACCATATATTTT	CASSQGLGRTIYF
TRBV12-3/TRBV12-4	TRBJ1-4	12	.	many	TGTGCCAGCAGTCCGGGGTATGAAAAACTGTTTTTT	CASSPGYEKLFF
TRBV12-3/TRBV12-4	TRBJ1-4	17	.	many	TGTGCCAGCAGGGTAAAGGGTAAACAGAGATCTAATGAAAAACTGTTTTTT	CASRVKGKQRSNEKLFF
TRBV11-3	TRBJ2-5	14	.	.	TGTGCCAGCAGCTTCGTCAGAGAGAAAGAGACCCAGTACTTC	CASSFVREKETQYF
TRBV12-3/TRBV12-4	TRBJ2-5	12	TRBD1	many	TGTGCCAGCGGACAGGGGAGAGAGACCCAGTACTTC	CASGQGRETQYF
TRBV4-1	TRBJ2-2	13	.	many	TGCGCCAGCAGCCGCTTGGGTCCCGGGGAGCTGTTTTTT	CASSRLGPGELFF
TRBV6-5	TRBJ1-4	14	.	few	TGTGCCAGCAGTTACAGGGCTGGTAATGAAAAACTGTTTTTT	CASSYRAGNEKLFF
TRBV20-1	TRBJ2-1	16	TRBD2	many	TGCAGTGCTAGCCCGCGGACTAGCGGGGTTGACAATGAGCAGTTCTTC	CSASPRTSGVDNEQFF
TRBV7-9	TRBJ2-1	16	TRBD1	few	TGTGCCAGCAGCTTAGATAGGGGGCGCCCCTACAATGAGCAGTTCTTC	CASSLDRGRPYNEQFF
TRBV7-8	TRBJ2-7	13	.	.	TGTGCCAGCAGCCAAGGACAGACCTACGAGCAGTACTTC	CASSQGQTYEQYF
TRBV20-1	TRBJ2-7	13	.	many	TGCAGTGCTAGAACACTAGGGGGGTACGAGCAGTACTTC	CSARTLGGYEQYF
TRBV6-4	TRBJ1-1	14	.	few	TGTGCCAGCAAGCGGGACTTAGGGTCCCCTGAAGCTTTCTTT	CASKRDLGSPEAFF
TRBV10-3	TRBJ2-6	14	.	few	TGTGCCATCGGCCGTTCGACAGGGGCCAACGTCCTGACTTTC	CAIGRSTGANVLTF
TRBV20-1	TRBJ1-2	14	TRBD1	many	TGCAGTGCTAGAATGACAGGGGTCGGCTATGGCTACACCTTC	CSARMTGVGYGYTF
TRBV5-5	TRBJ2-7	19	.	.	TGTGCCAGCAGCTTGGATCCCCCCTGGGGCAGCGGGTTATTCTACGAGCAGTACTTC	CASSLDPPWGSGLFYEQYF
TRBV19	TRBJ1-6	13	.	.	TGTGCCACCAGAGACAGTCGTAATTCACCCCTCCACTTT	CATRDSRNSPLHF
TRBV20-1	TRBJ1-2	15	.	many	TGCAGTGCTAGAGATTTGAGTTGGGGGGTCTATGGCTACACCTTC	CSARDLSWGVYGYTF
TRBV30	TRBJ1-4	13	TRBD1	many	TGTGCCGGAGATGGGACAGGTGAAGAAAAACTGTTTTTT	CAGDGTGEEKLFF
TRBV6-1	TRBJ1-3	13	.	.	TGTGCCAGCAGTTATCCGGGTGGAAACACCATATATTTT	CASSYPGGNTIYF
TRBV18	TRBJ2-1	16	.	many	TGTGCCAGCTCACCCAGGGCCGAACGGACCTACAATGAGCAGTTCTTC	CASSPRAERTYNEQFF
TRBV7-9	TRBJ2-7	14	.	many	TGTGCCAGCAGCCCCGGGCAGGCCCCCTACGAGCAGTACTTC	CASSPGQAPYEQYF
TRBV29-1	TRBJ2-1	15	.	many	TGCAGCGTAAGGGACCCCACCACCTATTCCAATGAGCAGTTCTTC	CSVRDPTTYSNEQFF
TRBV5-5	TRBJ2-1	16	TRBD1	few	TGTGCCAGCACCGGGACAGGGGGCGCGAAATACAATGAGCAGTTCTTC	CASTGTGGAKYNEQFF
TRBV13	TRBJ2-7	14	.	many	TGTGCCAGCAGCTCGGACGGGAGAAGCTACGAGCAGTACTTC	CASSSDGRSYEQYF
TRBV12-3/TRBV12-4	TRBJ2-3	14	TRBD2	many	TGTGCCAGCAGTTTTAGGGCGGGAGAAGGTACGCAGTATTTT	CASSFRAGEGTQYF
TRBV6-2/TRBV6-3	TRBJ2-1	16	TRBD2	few	TGTGCCAGCAGTGGAACTAGCGGGCCCACCTACAATGAGCAGTTCTTC	CASSGTSGPTYNEQFF
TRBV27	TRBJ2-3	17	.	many	TGTGCCAGCAGTTTTACAGGGAGTTTTCTCATCACAGATACGCAGTATTTT	CASSFTGSFLITDTQYF
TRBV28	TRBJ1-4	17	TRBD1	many	TGTGCCAGCAGTTTATGGACCGGGACAGGGACGCCTGAAAAACTGTTTTTT	CASSLWTGTGTPEKLFF
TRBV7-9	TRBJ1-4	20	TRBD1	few	TGTGCCAGCAGCTTAAGTTTATCCCGACAGGGCGGGGGGGATGGTGAAAAACTGTTTTTT	CASSLSLSRQGGGDGEKLFF
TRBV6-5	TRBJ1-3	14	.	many	TGTGCCAGCAGTTCCCCCTACTCTGGAAACACCATATATTTT	CASSSPYSGNTIYF